Listed here is a single T cell receptor beta chain. The target antigen is unknown. The data were obtained in a study of cytomegalovirus exposure and HLA in healthy donors. Study at large: Ancestry clustering placed about 86% of 300 to 400 genotyped donors in the Caucasian-associated cluster. Findings and limits, study-wide: Several top significant clusters appeared, in a later analysis, to be linked to common viral pathogens. According to the study, 160 or so TCR beta chains were cytomegalovirus-associated. The classifier, whose performance was assessed in both the original and validation cohorts, reportedly diagnosed cytomegalovirus status with high specificity and sensitivity.

V was pared by 0 bases and J by 0 bases, with 9 bases of the junction left unmatched. The germline CDR1 and CDR2 sequences are SGHDT and YYEEEE. This CDR3 region has 19 residues. Use of 60 Vbeta and 13 Jbeta primers characterized the PCR. TCRdb keeps only in-frame clones here, not all; method: immunoSEQ multiplex PCR. The table shows under 55,000 clones, with approximately 70% occurring only once. Sequencing used PBMCs. The V gene is TRBV5-6, the J gene TRBJ1-5; TRBD1 aligns across 10 bases. This TCR came from a man between 18 and 29 years old in good health and CMV-seronegative. The CDR3 reads CASSLARTGGGYSNQPQHF. The CDR3 DNA reads as TGTGCCAGCAGCTTGGCTCGGACAGGGGGAGGGTATAGCAATCAGCCCCAGCATTTT.